This TCR beta chain was profiled in a study of CXCR3-negative and CXCR3-positive naive CD8 T cells. On this clonotype itself: The antigen remains unidentified.

Each CD8+ T cell subset was sorted in triplicate, approximately 300,000 cells each. CD45RO-CCR7+CD27+CD95- characterized naive CD8+ T cells. Regarding the study as a whole: Naive cells, whether CXCR3-negative or CXCR3-positive, had similar TRBV-TRBJ usage, while memory cells differed. Naive subsets had comparable surface CD5; TCR strength was inferred from TRB CDR3 properties. When CXCR3-positive naive cells were set against CXCR3-negative naive cells, the former had more hydrophobic TRB CDR3s.

CDR1 is SGHTA and CDR2 is FQGNSA in the germline V gene. This CDR3 is 13 amino acids long. TRB cDNA libraries were made by UMI-labeled 5' RACE. TCRdb reanalyzed the 5' RACE reads and collapses them to one entry per CDR3 protein, without DNA. The listing records about 84,000 distinct CDR3 sequences. The chain uses TRBV7-2 and TRBJ2-1; TCRdb's D call, TRBD2, is unchecked because there is no DNA. The sequence was collected from a human donor in good health. Some clones in this sample may be carry-over from other donors' samples. Source material: naive CXCR3+ CD8+ T cells from blood. The subset is: CD45RO-CCR7+CD27+CD95- naive CD8+ T cells expressing CXCR3 (TNR3+). The CDR3 loop reads CASSLGPADEQFF.